This T cell receptor beta chain originates from a study of blood T cell repertoires in COVID-19 (dated by TCRdb to about 2020). Turning to the overall study: Collaborator samples came from the United States, Italy and Spain and covered acute and convalescent phases of COVID-19. The material from the prospective study consisted of cDNA or gDNA derived from T cells, B-cell-depleted T cells, or PBMCs. Deeply sampled blood TCRbeta repertoires from subjects exposed to, actively infected with, or recovered from COVID-19 were included in the dataset. The repertoires were released in a freely available public database meant as a resource for research on the immune response to SARS-CoV-2. Samples came from the ongoing ImmuneRACE study (first 160 participants) plus 1,254 subjects from 6 global collaborators. Sample metadata almost always included a de-identified subject ID, COVID-19 status, age in years and sex. Where HLA class I and class II types were available, the types were taken from metadata supplied by the sample provider, not from assay-based typing. What the research found in general, with its limitations: The amount of clinical and demographic metadata varied by source and participant and was provided uncurated.

CDR1 and CDR2 are drawn from the germline V gene (reference sequence): LNHDA, SQIVND. The CDR3 holds 16 amino acids from the cysteine to the phenylalanine. CDR3 DNA is the only sequence kept; it has 48 bases, read in frame from the first base. Trimming leaves V shorter by 7 bases and J shorter by 2 bases, with the junction holding 9 bases beyond the gene matches. The collaborating institutions used their own protocols to collect whole blood in K2EDTA tubes. Collaborator samples were shipped for TCRbeta analysis as frozen whole blood, isolated PBMCs, or DNA extracted from either sample type. A note on this clone: The specificity of this receptor is unknown. Nothing much larger sits one base from this clone, and base qualities are not available.

TCRbeta CDR3 regions were amplified from genomic DNA using the immunoSEQ Assay, a bias-controlled multiplex PCR. The paper's data handling went like this. Within the assay, amplification of reference gene primers was used to estimate how many nucleated cells each sample contained. Sequence reads were collapsed and filtered to measure the absolute abundance of every unique TCRbeta CDR3 rearrangement. Productive Simpson clonality was computed per sample as the square root of Simpson's diversity index over productive rearrangements. Here the immuneACCESS table is served through TCRdb, limited to in-frame sequences with V and J called. Missing clones are a known gap in these copies; in checked studies unresolved V genes cover under half, and the rest lacks a known reason. D and trimming come from the DNA, and the V and J calls and clone size come from that table. The table for this sample lists 70,000 to 80,000 clones; more than 80% of them were counted only once. The ten largest account for approximately 32% of the sample.

The sequencing input was peripheral blood. Recombination joined TRBV19 with TRBJ2-1, with 9 central nucleotides matching TRBD2. The sequence derives from a woman of 80 years or more with active or convalescent COVID-19. In nucleotide form, the sequence is TGTGCCAGTAAATCTTGGGCGGGGGGGACCTACAATGAGCAGTTCTTC. The resulting protein is CASKSWAGGTYNEQFF. Here the CDR3 is joined to the reference TRBV19 and TRBJ2-1 genes, and the full variable domain is: DGGITQSPKYLFRKEGQNVTLSCEQNLNHDAMYWYRQDPGQGLRLIYYSQIVNDFQKGDIAEGYSVSREKKESFPLTVTSAQKNPTAFYLCASKSWAGGTYNEQFFGPGTRLTVL.